This entry features one T cell receptor (beta chain) sequence. Its antigen remains unidentified. CDR1 is SGDLS and CDR2 is YYNGEE in the germline V gene. V lost 7 bases, J lost 4 bases, and 14 bases lay in between. This CDR3 is built from 14 residues. This record belongs to a study of cytomegalovirus exposure and HLA in healthy donors. Across the whole study: The same platform was used for the approximately 110 validation repertoires and the 500 to 700 first-cohort repertoires, a later analysis reported.

Overall study findings and caveats: Reports indicated that the classifier achieved high specificity and sensitivity in diagnosing cytomegalovirus status.

Only in-frame clones appear in the TCRdb table, and some are missing; sequencing was by immunoSEQ multiplex PCR. The profile shows tens of thousands of clones, roughly 93% of them singletons. This receptor was obtained from a woman between 18 and 30 years old in good health and CMV-seronegative. The sample comprised PBMCs. The chain is built from TRBV9 and TRBJ2-2; a weak D match, TRBD2 (5 bases). This CDR3 is CASSGLAITGELFF. The DNA of the CDR3 is TGTGCCAGCTCTGGGCTAGCAATCACCGGGGAGCTGTTTTTT.